Below are 28 T cell receptor beta chains sequenced from a single sample in a study of blood T cells in healthy people across ages. Through a sample-barcoded 5' primer and a J-beta primer mix, a second PCR was run for roughly 6 to 12 cycles. Each CDR3 protein is one row after TCRdb ran MiXCR on the 5' RACE reads. The sample includes a few hundred thousand distinct CDR3 sequences, roughly a quarter of them seen just once. The data were also submitted as part of a second study, on T cells of mothers and their children.

The specimen was blood. These receptors came from a boy aged 2 to 10 in good health.

V and J are TRBV29-1 and TRBJ2-6; 8 positions agree with TRBD2. The CDR3 runs 14 residues. V shed 7 bases and J 4 bases; nucleotides not matched to a gene: 6. CDR1 and CDR2 (germline): SQVTM, ANQGSEA. The CDR3 DNA follows: TGCAGCGCCTCGGGAGGGAACGGGGCCAACGTCCTGACTTTC. Its translation is CSASGGNGANVLTF. The complete variable domain, with remaining parts taken from reference TRBV29-1 and TRBJ2-6, reads SAVISQKPSRDICQRGTSLTIQCQVDSQVTMMFWYRQQPGQSLTLIATANQGSEATYESGFVIDKFPISRPNLTFSTLTVSNMSPEDSSIYLCSASGGNGANVLTFGAGSRLTVL.

The chain joins TRBV7-9 to TRBJ2-4; 7 positions agree with TRBD1. CDR1 is SEHNR and CDR2 is FQNEAQ in the germline V gene (reference sequence). Losses at the gene ends were 5 bases for V and 0 bases for J; bases not matched to a gene: 4. The CDR3 is made up of 15 amino acids. This CDR3 reads CASSATGLAKNIQYF. CDR3 sequence (DNA): TGTGCCAGCAGCGCGACAGGGCTAGCCAAAAACATTCAGTACTTC. Full variable domain (rest looked up from reference TRBV7-9 and TRBJ2-4): DTGVSQNPRHKITKRGQNVTFRCDPISEHNRLYWYRQTLGQGPEFLTYFQNEAQLEKSRLLSDRFSAERPKGSFSTLEIQRTEQGDSAMYLCASSATGLAKNIQYFGAGTRLSVL.

This clonotype was seen a handful of times. The chain employs TRBV11-3 and TRBJ2-2, with D possibly being TRBD1 (6 bases). In germline, CDR1 is SGHNT, CDR2 YENEEA. The CDR3 contains 16 residues. Trimming took 0 bases from V and 4 from J, leaving 12 bases between them. The CDR3 here is CASSLDMGALTGELFF. The CDR3 coding sequence is TGTGCCAGCAGCTTAGATATGGGGGCTCTCACCGGGGAGCTGTTTTTT.

This clonotype was picked up a small number of times. The chain carries TRBV12-3 or TRBV12-4 and TRBJ1-6; possible D gene TRBD1, 5 bases. The CDR3 contains 13 residues. V lost 7 bases and J lost 14, with 18 bases in between. In DNA form, the CDR3 reads TGTGCCAGCAAAACAAAGATCGGGGGAACCCTCCACTTT. This sequence encodes CASKTKIGGTLHF.

This clonotype came up a few times. The chain has TRBV3-1 and TRBJ1-5; D is perhaps TRBD1 (6 bases). The CDR3 has 12 residues. The V end was cut by 1 base, the J end by 10 bases, with 8 bases between. Looked up from germline, CDR1 is LGHDT and CDR2 is YNNKEL (reference sequence). CDR3 sequence (DNA): TGTGCCAGCAGCCAAGCGGACAGTCCCCAGCATTTT. It specifies CASSQADSPQHF.

The table lists this clonotype with a few counts. The genes are TRBV19 and TRBJ2-5; 8 bases align to TRBD2. The DNA matches TRBJ2-7 better at its end, which makes the J call doubtful. Germline V CDR1 and CDR2: LNHDA, SQIVND (reference sequence). This CDR3 is built from 15 residues. CDR3 bases: TGTGCCAGTAAATCTAGCGGGCCGAATGCCTACGAGCAGTACTTC. Translating it yields CASKSSGPNAYEQYF.

The chain is built from TRBV20-1 and TRBJ1-2; D unclear. The CDR3 length is 14 residues. V was shortened by 5 bases and J by 2 bases, with 15 bases between the two germline ends. Germline V gene data show CDR1 as DFQATT and CDR2 as SNEGSKA (reference sequence). The CDR3 nucleotides are TGCAGTGCTCTCCCCATGGAGGGAAACTATGGCTACACCTTC. It translates to CSALPMEGNYGYTF.

This clonotype showed up just a few times. The gene calls are TRBV21-1 and TRBJ2-5; no DNA check was done on the table's D call, TRBD2. TRBV21-1 is described as a pseudogene. This CDR3 has 14 amino acids. The chain's CDR3 is CASIYQAPKETQYF. Here the CDR3 DNA reads TGTGCCAGCATATACCAGGCCCCCAAGGAGACCCAGTACTTC.

This clonotype was seen many times. V and J are TRBV6-5 and TRBJ2-5; 9 bases line up with TRBD2. Germline values: CDR1 MNHEY, CDR2 SVGAGI. The V segment lost 3 bases and the J segment 5 bases; nucleotides outside the gene matches: 1. The CDR3 runs 13 residues. In nucleotides, the CDR3 is TGTGCCAGCAGTTATAGCGGGGGTGAGACCCAGTACTTC. This gives the protein CASSYSGGETQYF.

This clonotype was seen only a few times. The V and J genes are TRBV3-1 and TRBJ2-5; D may correspond to TRBD1 or TRBD2 (5 bases each). The end of the DNA is better explained by TRBJ2-7, so the J call may be wrong. Germline-derived CDR1 and CDR2 are LGHDT and YNNKEL (reference sequence). The CDR3 contains 13 residues. CDR3 sequence: CASRGDDGYEQYF. DNA of the CDR3: TGTGCCAGCCGAGGGGACGATGGCTACGAGCAGTACTTC.

This clonotype was found a few times. The chain employs TRBV7-2 and TRBJ2-1, with 7 bases identical to TRBD2. V lost 4 bases, J lost 5 bases, and 5 bases stayed unmatched. Germline CDR1 and CDR2: SGHTA and FQGNSA. The CDR3 consists of 14 residues. This CDR3 reads CASSYPGLNNEQFF. The CDR3, as DNA: TGTGCCAGCAGCTACCCGGGACTAAACAATGAGCAGTTCTTC.

This clonotype was observed a few times. The CDR3 sequence: CASSLTPAQAQTF. Here the CDR3 DNA reads TGTGCCAGCAGCCTAACCCCGGCGCAGGCACAAACCTTC. The chain uses TRBV3-1 and TRBJ1-2; D unresolved. The CDR3 length is 13 residues. CDR1 and CDR2 from the germline V gene are LGHDT and YNNKEL (reference sequence). V was cut by 4 bases and J by 14 bases, with 20 bases left in between.

This chain joins TRBV7-9 and TRBJ1-4, with no clear D. CDR1 and CDR2 from the germline V gene are SEHNR and FQNEAQ (reference sequence). This CDR3 comprises 12 residues. V lost 6 bases and J lost 8, with 10 bases in between. The DNA for the CDR3 is TGTGCCAGCAGGGGTGTAGGCGAAAAACTGTTTTTT. Translating gives CASRGVGEKLFF.

This clonotype appeared many times. The V call is TRBV12-3 or TRBV12-4, the J call TRBJ1-1; 8 bases fit TRBD1. Unmatched junction bases numbered 4, after V lost 2 bases and J lost 5 bases. The CDR3 is 14 residues long. In nucleotides, the CDR3 is TGTGCCAGCAGTTTAAACAGGGGGTATACTGAAGCTTTCTTT. As protein: CASSLNRGYTEAFF.

This clonotype was seen more than once but under ten times. The chain links TRBV6-5 to TRBJ1-1, with D unclear. The CDR3 runs to 11 residues. Germline V CDR1 and CDR2: MNHEY, SVGAGI. Trimming removed 8 bases from V and 0 bases from J, with 4 bases in between. The CDR3 protein is CASGMNTEAFF. Here the CDR3 DNA reads TGTGCCAGCGGTATGAACACTGAAGCTTTCTTT.

Worth noting for this clonotype: Germline and junction disagree at one end, which may indicate a read error. The chain employs TRBV3-1 and TRBJ1-3, with no clear D. CDR1 is LGHDT, CDR2 YNNKEL, per germline (reference sequence). The CDR3 length is 13 residues. CDR3 in amino acids: CASSQDRRNTTYF. The CDR3 DNA is TGTGCCAGCAGCCAAGATCGGCGAAACACCACATATTTT.

The genes are TRBV2 and TRBJ2-5; D gene ambiguous. Judging by the DNA end, TRBJ2-7 fits better; the J call may be wrong. Germline-derived CDR1 and CDR2 are SNHLY and FYNNEI. The CDR3 has 14 amino acids. In DNA form, the CDR3 reads TGTGCCAGCAGTGAAGGCCTACTCTCCTACGAGCAGTACTTC. This sequence encodes CASSEGLLSYEQYF.

The rearrangement uses TRBV5-1 and TRBJ1-3; 7 bases map to TRBD1. This CDR3 region has 15 residues. V was clipped by 4 bases and J by 4 bases; unmatched bases: 8. The germline V gene encodes CDR1 SGHRS and CDR2 YFSETQ. The CDR3 nucleotides are TGCGCCAGCAGCATCAGACAGGGCGAAGGAAACACCATATATTTT. Protein product: CASSIRQGEGNTIYF.

This clonotype was counted between two and nine times. This chain uses TRBV20-1 with TRBJ2-5; 8 nucleotides align to TRBD2. The J call may not be correct, given that the DNA end is closer to TRBJ2-7. This CDR3 contains 12 residues. In germline, CDR1 is DFQATT, CDR2 SNEGSKA (reference sequence). This CDR3 reads CSAGTSTTEQYF. The CDR3 DNA follows: TGCAGTGCTGGGACTAGTACAACCGAGCAGTACTTC.

V usage is TRBV10-3 and J usage is TRBJ1-2; D uncertain. Between the trimmed V and J ends, which lost 4 bases and 0 bases, there was a span of 9 bases. Germline CDR1 and CDR2: ENHRY and SYGVKD. This CDR3 spans 14 amino acids. Here the CDR3 DNA reads TGTGCCATCAGTGCCCACAGCTCTAACTATGGCTACACCTTC. This sequence encodes CAISAHSSNYGYTF.

The chain combines TRBV27 with TRBJ2-5; TRBD1 matches 7 bases. The assigned J gene may be wrong: the sequence end matches TRBJ2-7 better. This CDR3 has 15 residues. From germline, CDR1 is MNHEY and CDR2 SMNVEV (reference sequence). The CDR3 spells CASSLSGQFTYEQYF. Here the CDR3 DNA reads TGTGCCAGCAGTTTATCGGGACAGTTCACCTACGAGCAGTACTTC.

This clonotype showed up just a few times. The V and J genes are TRBV29-1 and TRBJ2-2, with 10 bases lining up with TRBD2. The J segment lost 5 bases and the V segment lost 4 bases, leaving 13 bases of the junction unmatched. Germline CDR1 and CDR2: SQVTM and ANQGSEA. The CDR3 is made up of 17 amino acids. The chain's CDR3 is CSVGGSSGSSGTGELFF. The CDR3, as DNA: TGCAGCGTTGGGGGTTCTAGCGGGAGTTCGGGAACCGGGGAGCTGTTTTTT.

V is TRBV20-1 and J is TRBJ2-5; D not resolved. This CDR3 region has 9 residues. Germline lookup yields CDR1 DFQATT and CDR2 SNEGSKA (reference sequence). The V end lost 0 bases, the J end lost 14 bases, and 7 bases lay between the germline ends. The CDR3 region has the DNA TGCAGTGCTAGAGAGGGTACCTACTTC. This translates into CSAREGTYF.

This clonotype was picked up a small number of times. The chain recombines TRBV27 with TRBJ2-4, with 10 bases matching TRBD1. J was trimmed by 0 bases and V by 0 bases; bases with no gene match: 11. The CDR3 covers 20 residues. Germline-derived CDR1 and CDR2 are MNHEY and SMNVEV (reference sequence). The CDR3 is CASSLSRDRGRGLAKNIQYF. The CDR3 nucleotides are TGTGCCAGCAGTTTATCGCGGGACAGGGGCAGGGGGTTAGCCAAAAACATTCAGTACTTC.

V and J are TRBV7-6 and TRBJ2-6, with a possible D match to TRBD1 (6 bases). V was trimmed by 5 bases and J by 1 base, leaving 12 bases between them. The length of the CDR3 is 16 residues. The germline V gene encodes CDR1 SGHVS and CDR2 FNYEAQ. Here the CDR3 reads CASSPTGLSGANVLTF. DNA for the CDR3: TGTGCCAGCAGCCCGACAGGCCTTTCTGGGGCCAACGTCCTGACTTTC.

This clonotype has just a few counts. The V and J genes are TRBV13 and TRBJ2-5; D gene ambiguous. The DNA matches TRBJ2-7 better at its end, which makes the J call doubtful. Germline V gene sequence: CDR1 PRHDT, CDR2 FYEKMQ (reference sequence). This CDR3 comprises 14 residues. CDR3 region: CASSLWPYTYEQYF. The CDR3 region has the DNA TGTGCCAGCAGCCTCTGGCCGTATACCTACGAGCAGTACTTC.

This clonotype came up many times. The chain uses TRBV7-2 and TRBJ2-5; weak D call: TRBD1 (5 bases). The germline V and J ends were trimmed by 7 bases and 1 base, with 16 bases remaining between them. This CDR3 contains 15 residues. Germline V gene data show CDR1 as SGHTA and CDR2 as FQGNSA. The CDR3 DNA sequence: TGTGCCAGCACCGATACCCCAGGGCTCCAAGAGACCCAGTACTTC. It specifies CASTDTPGLQETQYF.

There are many counts of this clonotype. The rearrangement links TRBV5-1 to TRBJ1-1; TRBD1 might be the D (5 bases). The CDR3 has 15 residues. In germline, CDR1 is SGHRS, CDR2 YFSETQ. Deletions cut 2 bases from V and 0 bases from J, with 11 bases between. The DNA of the CDR3 is TGCGCCAGCAGCTTAACCGGGACGTTGAACACTGAAGCTTTCTTT. Amino acids: CASSLTGTLNTEAFF.